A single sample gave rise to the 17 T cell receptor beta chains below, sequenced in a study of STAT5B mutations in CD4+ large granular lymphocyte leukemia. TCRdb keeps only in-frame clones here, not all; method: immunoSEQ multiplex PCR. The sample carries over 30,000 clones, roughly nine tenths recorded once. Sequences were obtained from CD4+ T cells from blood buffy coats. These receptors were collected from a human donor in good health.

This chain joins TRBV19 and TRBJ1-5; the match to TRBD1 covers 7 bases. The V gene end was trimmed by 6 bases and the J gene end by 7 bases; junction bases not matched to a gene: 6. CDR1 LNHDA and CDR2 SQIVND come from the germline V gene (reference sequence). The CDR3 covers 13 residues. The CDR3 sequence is CASRGQTGQPQHF. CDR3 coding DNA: TGTGCCAGTAGGGGACAGACGGGACAGCCCCAGCATTTT. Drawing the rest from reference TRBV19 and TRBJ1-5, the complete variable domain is DGGITQSPKYLFRKEGQNVTLSCEQNLNHDAMYWYRQDPGQGLRLIYYSQIVNDFQKGDIAEGYSVSREKKESFPLTVTSAQKNPTAFYLCASRGQTGQPQHFGDGTRLSIL.

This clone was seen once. The CDR3 loop reads CASSLIAGVYEQYF. DNA of the CDR3: TGTGCCAGCAGTTTAATCGCGGGAGTCTACGAGCAGTACTTC. The chain couples TRBV27 to TRBJ2-7, with 7 bases aligning to TRBD2. The CDR3 has 14 residues. Losses at the gene ends were 2 bases for V and 3 bases for J; bases not matched to a gene: 4. Germline assignment: CDR1 MNHEY and CDR2 SMNVEV (reference sequence).

CDR3 DNA: TGTGCCAGCAGCCGAACGGGCGTCAGCTCCTACGAGCAGTACTTC. Residues: CASSRTGVSSYEQYF. This sequence joins TRBV5-6 and TRBJ2-5, with D unclear. The J call may be wrong; the DNA end is better matched by TRBJ2-7. Germline V gives CDR1 SGHDT, CDR2 YYEEEE. CDR3 length: 15 amino acids.

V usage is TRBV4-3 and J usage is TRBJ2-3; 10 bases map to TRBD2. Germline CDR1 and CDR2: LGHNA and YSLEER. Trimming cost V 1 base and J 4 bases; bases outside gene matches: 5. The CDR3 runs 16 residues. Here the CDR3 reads CASSQGASGSADTQYF. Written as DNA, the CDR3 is TGCGCCAGCAGCCAAGGGGCTAGCGGGAGCGCAGATACGCAGTATTTT.

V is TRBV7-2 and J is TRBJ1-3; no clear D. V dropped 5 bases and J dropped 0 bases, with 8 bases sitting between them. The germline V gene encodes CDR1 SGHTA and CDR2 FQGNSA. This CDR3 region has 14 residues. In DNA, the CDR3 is TGTGCCAGCAGCGGTGGACTCTCTGGAAACACCATATATTTT. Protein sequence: CASSGGLSGNTIYF.

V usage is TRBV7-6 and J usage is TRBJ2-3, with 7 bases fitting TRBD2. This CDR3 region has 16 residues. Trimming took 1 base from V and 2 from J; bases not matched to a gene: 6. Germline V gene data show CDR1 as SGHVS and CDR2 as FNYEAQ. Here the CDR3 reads CASSLDQAGYTDTQYF. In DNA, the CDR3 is TGTGCCAGCAGCTTAGATCAAGCGGGGTACACAGATACGCAGTATTTT.

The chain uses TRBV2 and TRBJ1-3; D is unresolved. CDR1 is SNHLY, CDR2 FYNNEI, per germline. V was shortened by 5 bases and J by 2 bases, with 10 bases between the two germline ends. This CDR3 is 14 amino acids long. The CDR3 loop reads CASSREGPGNTIYF. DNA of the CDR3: TGTGCCAGCAGTAGGGAAGGCCCTGGAAACACCATATATTTT.

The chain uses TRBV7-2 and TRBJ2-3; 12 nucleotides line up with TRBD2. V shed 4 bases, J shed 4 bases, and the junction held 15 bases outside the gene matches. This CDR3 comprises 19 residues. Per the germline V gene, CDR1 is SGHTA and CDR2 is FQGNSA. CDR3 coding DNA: TGTGCCAGCAGCTCGCCAAAGACTAGCGGGAGAAATGTGGCAGATACGCAGTATTTT. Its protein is CASSSPKTSGRNVADTQYF.

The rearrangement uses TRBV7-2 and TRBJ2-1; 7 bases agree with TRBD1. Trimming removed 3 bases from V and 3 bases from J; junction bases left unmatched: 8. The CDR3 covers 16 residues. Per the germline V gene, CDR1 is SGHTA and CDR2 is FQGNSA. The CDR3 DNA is TGTGCCAGCAGCTTTTACAGGGGTCTTCTCTACAATGAGCAGTTCTTC. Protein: CASSFYRGLLYNEQFF.

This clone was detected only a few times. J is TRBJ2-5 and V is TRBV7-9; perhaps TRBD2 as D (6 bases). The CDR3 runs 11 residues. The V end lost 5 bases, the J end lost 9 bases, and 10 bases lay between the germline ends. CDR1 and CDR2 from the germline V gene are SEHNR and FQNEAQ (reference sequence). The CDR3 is CASSHREPQYF. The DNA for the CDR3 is TGTGCCAGCAGCCATCGGGAGCCCCAGTACTTC. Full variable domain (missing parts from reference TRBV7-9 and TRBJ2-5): DTGVSQNPRHKITKRGQNVTFRCDPISEHNRLYWYRQTLGQGPEFLTYFQNEAQLEKSRLLSDRFSAERPKGSFSTLEIQRTEQGDSAMYLCASSHREPQYFGPGTRLLVL.

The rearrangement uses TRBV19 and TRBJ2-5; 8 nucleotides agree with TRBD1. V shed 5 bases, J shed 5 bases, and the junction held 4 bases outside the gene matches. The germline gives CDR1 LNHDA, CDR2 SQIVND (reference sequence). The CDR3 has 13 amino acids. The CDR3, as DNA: TGTGCCAGTAGTCCCAGGGGGCTTGAGACCCAGTACTTC. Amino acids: CASSPRGLETQYF.

The CDR3 is CASSSRQGSYNEQFF. The CDR3 DNA reads as TGTGCCAGCAGCTCCCGACAGGGTAGTTACAATGAGCAGTTCTTC. V is TRBV7-2 and J is TRBJ2-1; 7 bases are a match to TRBD1. CDR1 and CDR2 (germline): SGHTA, FQGNSA. Unmatched junction bases numbered 7, after V lost 4 bases and J lost 4 bases. The CDR3 has 15 residues.

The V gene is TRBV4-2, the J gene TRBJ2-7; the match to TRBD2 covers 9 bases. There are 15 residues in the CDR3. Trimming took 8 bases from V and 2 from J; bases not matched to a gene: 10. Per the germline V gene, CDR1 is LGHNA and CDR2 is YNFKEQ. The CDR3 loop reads CASGFGAGGTYEQYF. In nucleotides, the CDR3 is TGTGCCAGCGGCTTTGGGGCGGGAGGGACCTACGAGCAGTACTTC.

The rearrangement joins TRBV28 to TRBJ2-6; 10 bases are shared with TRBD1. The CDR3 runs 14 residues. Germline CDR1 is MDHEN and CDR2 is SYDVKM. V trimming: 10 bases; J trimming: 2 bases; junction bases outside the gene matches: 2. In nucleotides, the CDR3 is TGTGCCACCGACAGGGGGCCTGGGGCCAACGTCCTGACTTTC. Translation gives CATDRGPGANVLTF.

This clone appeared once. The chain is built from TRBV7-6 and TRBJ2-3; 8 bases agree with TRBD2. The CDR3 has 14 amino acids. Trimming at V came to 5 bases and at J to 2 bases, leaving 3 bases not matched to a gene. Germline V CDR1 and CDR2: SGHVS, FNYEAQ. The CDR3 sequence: CASSPGGDTDTQYF. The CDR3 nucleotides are TGTGCCAGCAGCCCCGGGGGGGACACAGATACGCAGTATTTT. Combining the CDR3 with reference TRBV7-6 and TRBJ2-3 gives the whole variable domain GAGVSQSPRYKVTKRGQDVALRCDPISGHVSLYWYRQALGQGPEFLTYFNYEAQQDKSGLPNDRFSAERPEGSISTLTIQRTEQRDSAMYRCASSPGGDTDTQYFGPGTRLTVL.

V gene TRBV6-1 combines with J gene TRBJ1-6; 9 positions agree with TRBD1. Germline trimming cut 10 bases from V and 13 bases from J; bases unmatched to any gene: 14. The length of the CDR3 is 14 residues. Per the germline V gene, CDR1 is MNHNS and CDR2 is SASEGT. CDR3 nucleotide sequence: TGTGCCACCTCTTCGGGACAGGGAACCGCTCCCCTCCACTTT. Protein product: CATSSGQGTAPLHF.

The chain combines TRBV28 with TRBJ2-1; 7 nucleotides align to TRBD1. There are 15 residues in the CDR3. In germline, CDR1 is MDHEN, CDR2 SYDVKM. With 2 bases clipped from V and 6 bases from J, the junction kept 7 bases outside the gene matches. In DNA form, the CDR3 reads TGTGCCAGCAGTTTAGCTAGGTCAGGGGGCAATGAGCAGTTCTTC. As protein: CASSLARSGGNEQFF.